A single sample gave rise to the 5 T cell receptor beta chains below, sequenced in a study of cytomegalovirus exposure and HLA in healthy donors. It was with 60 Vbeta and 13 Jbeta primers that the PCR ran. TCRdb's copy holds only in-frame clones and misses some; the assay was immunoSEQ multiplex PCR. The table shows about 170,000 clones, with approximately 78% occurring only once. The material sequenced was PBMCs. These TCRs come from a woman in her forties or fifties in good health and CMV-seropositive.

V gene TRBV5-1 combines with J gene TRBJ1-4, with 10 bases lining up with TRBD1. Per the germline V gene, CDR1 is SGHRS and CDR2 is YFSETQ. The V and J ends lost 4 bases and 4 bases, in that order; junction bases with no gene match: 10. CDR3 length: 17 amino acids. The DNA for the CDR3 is TGCGCCAGCAGCCCGGGACAGGGGATCGTATTTAATGAAAAACTGTTTTTT. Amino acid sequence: CASSPGQGIVFNEKLFF.

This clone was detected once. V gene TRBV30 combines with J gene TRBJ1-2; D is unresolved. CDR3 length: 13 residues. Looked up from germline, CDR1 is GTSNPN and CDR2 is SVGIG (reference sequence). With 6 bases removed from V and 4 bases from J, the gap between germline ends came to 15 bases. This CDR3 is CACRPDLFYGYTF. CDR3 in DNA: TGTGCCTGTCGCCCTGACTTGTTCTATGGCTACACCTTC.

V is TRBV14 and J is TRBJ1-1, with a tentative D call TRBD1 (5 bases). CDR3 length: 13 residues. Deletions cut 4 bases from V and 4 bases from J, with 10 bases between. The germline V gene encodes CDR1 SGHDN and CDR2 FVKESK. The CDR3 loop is CASSPGGGTEAFF. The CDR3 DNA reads TGTGCCAGCAGCCCCGGGGGGGGCACTGAAGCTTTCTTT.

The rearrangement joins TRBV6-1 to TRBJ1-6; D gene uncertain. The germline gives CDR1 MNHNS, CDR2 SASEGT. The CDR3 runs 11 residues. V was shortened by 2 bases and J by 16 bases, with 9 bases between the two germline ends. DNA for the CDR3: TGTGCCAGCAGTGAATCACTTCGGCTCCACTTT. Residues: CASSESLRLHF.

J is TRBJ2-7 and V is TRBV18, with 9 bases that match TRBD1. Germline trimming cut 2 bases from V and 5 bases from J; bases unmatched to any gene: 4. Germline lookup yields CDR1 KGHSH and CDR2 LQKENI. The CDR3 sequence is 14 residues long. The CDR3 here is CASSPGTGRHEQYF. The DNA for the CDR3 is TGTGCCAGCTCACCAGGGACAGGGCGCCACGAGCAGTACTTC.